This TCR beta chain was sequenced during a study of beta chain features in type 1 diabetes. Across the whole study: The study found patients and healthy donors alike in age, gender and cell yields. The study, taken as a whole, reports: TCRB CDR3s were moderately but significantly shorter in Type 1 diabetes patients in all four CD4+ subsets.

Purities over 98% were achieved in all sorted populations. The whole isolated RNA underwent reverse transcription, so sequencing captured expressed TCRB transcripts. Produced via immunoSEQ multiplex PCR; TCRdb's table is partial and in-frame only. Found here are tens of thousands of clones, about 60% of them singletons; the top ten hold roughly 2.2%. This CDR3 is 14 amino acids long. Between the trimmed V and J ends, which lost 5 bases and 6 bases, there was a span of 15 bases. CDR1 SGHRS and CDR2 YFSETQ come from the germline V gene. To note about this clone: The antigen is undetermined.

The specimen sequenced was Tregs from blood. The TCR comes from a young woman in good health. This chain links TRBV5-1 with TRBJ2-4, with D possibly TRBD2 on 5 matching bases. The CDR3 DNA sequence: TGCGCCAGCAGTCCCGGGTGGGCGGGAAACATTCAGTACTTC. It codes for CASSPGWAGNIQYF.